This T cell receptor beta chain was captured in a study of cytomegalovirus exposure and HLA in healthy donors. The study, taken as a whole, reports: Relative to equally common others, HLA-associated TCR beta chains showed greater clonal expansion in a later analysis. Both high specificity and high sensitivity reportedly marked the classifier's diagnosis of cytomegalovirus status. Another analysis was done later, and it associated roughly 15,000 TCR beta sequences with HLA alleles at 0.05 false discovery rate.

A word on this clone: The antigen remains undetermined.

Vbeta (60) and Jbeta (13) primers were used in the PCR. This table comes from immunoSEQ multiplex PCR, and its TCRdb copy is limited to in-frame clones, with some not included. The sample shows under 85,000 clones, about 80% of them seen only once. From germline, CDR1 is SGHAT and CDR2 FQNNGV. The CDR3 totals 15 residues. The V end lost 0 bases, the J end lost 0 bases, and 8 bases lay between the germline ends. Sequences were obtained from PBMCs. The gene calls are TRBV11-2 and TRBJ1-2, with no clear D. This receptor was obtained from a man between 18 and 35 years old in good health and CMV-seronegative. CDR3 amino acids: CASSLESGPNYGYTF. The CDR3, as DNA: TGTGCCAGCAGCTTAGAGAGTGGTCCTAACTATGGCTACACCTTC.